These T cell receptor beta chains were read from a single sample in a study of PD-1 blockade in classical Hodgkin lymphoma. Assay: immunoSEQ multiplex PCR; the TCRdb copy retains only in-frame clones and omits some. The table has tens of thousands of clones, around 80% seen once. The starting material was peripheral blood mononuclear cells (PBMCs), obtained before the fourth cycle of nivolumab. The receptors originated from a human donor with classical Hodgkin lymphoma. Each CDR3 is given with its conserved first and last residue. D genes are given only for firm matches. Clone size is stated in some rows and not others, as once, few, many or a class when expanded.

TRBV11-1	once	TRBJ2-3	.	CASREPGQVTDTQYF	TGTGCCAGCAGAGAGCCGGGTCAGGTGACAGATACGCAGTATTTT
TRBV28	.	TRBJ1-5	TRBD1	CASSLAWDRTNQPQHF	TGTGCCAGCAGTTTAGCTTGGGACAGAACCAATCAGCCCCAGCATTTT
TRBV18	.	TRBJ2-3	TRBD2	CASSPTHGLAGSSTDTQYF	TGTGCCAGCTCACCTACCCACGGACTAGCGGGGTCTAGCACAGATACGCAGTATTTT
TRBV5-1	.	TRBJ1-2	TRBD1	CASSWGTGEVATRW	TGCGCCAGCAGCTGGGGGACAGGGGAAGTGGCTACGCGCTGG
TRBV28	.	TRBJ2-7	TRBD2	CASSRPSGIGEQYF	TGTGCCAGCAGTCGCCCAAGCGGGATAGGTGAGCAGTACTTC
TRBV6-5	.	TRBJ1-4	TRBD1	CASSYSAQGREKLFF	TGTGCCAGCAGTTACTCCGCACAGGGGCGAGAAAAACTGTTTTTT
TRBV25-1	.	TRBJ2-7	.	CASSGQASYEQYF	TGTGCCAGCAGTGGACAGGCCTCCTACGAGCAGTACTTC
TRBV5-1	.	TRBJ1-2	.	CASSLGGGSHYGYTF	TGCGCCAGCAGCTTGGGAGGGGGTAGCCACTATGGCTACACCTTC
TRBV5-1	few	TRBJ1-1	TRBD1	CASSPGTGRTLNTEAFF	TGCGCCAGCAGCCCAGGGACAGGGAGAACTCTGAACACTGAAGCTTTCTTT
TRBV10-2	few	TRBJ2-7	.	CASSMDPESYEQYF	TGCGCCAGCAGCATGGACCCGGAATCCTACGAGCAGTACTTC
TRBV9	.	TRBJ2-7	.	CASSVGAAGFDEQYF	TGTGCCAGCAGCGTAGGGGCGGCAGGGTTCGACGAGCAGTACTTC
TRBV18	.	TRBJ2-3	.	CASSPKYPGPNTDTQYF	TGTGCCAGCTCACCCAAATATCCGGGACCTAACACAGATACGCAGTATTTT
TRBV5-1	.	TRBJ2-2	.	CASSFSTANTGELFF	TGCGCCAGCAGCTTCAGCACAGCGAACACCGGGGAGCTGTTTTTT
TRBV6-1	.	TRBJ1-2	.	CASGASGGYTF	TGTGCCAGCGGGGCCTCTGGAGGCTACACCTTC
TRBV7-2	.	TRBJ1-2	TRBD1	CASSPRRQGGYGYTF	TGTGCCAGCAGCCCCCGCCGACAGGGCGGGTATGGCTACACCTTC
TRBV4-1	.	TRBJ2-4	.	CASSQYPPAVADIQYF	TGCGCCAGCAGCCAGTATCCGCCGGCGGTGGCGGACATTCAGTACTTC
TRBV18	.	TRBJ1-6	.	CASSPSNSANSPLHF	TGTGCCAGCTCACCCTCGAACAGCGCGAATTCACCCCTCCACTTT
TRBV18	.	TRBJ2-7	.	CASSPEQGFGYEQYF	TGTGCCAGCTCACCAGAACAGGGCTTCGGCTACGAGCAGTACTTC
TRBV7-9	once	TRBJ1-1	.	CASSVQQGFEAFF	TGTGCCAGCAGCGTACAACAGGGTTTTGAAGCTTTCTTT
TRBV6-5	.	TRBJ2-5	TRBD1	CASSYSGTGLEETQYF	TGTGCCAGCAGTTACTCTGGGACAGGGTTAGAAGAGACCCAGTACTTC
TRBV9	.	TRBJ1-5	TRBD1	CASSEEGTDNQPQHF	TGTGCCAGCAGCGAGGAGGGGACAGATAATCAGCCCCAGCATTTT
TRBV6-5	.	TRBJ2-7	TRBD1	CASSYSQGVGYEQYF	TGTGCCAGCAGTTACTCGCAGGGGGTAGGGTACGAGCAGTACTTC
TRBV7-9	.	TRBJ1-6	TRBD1	CASWDRGNSPLHF	TGTGCCAGCTGGGACAGGGGAAATTCACCCCTCCACTTT
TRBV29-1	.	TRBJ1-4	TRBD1	CSVEGQGRREKLFF	TGCAGCGTTGAAGGACAGGGTCGACGTGAAAAACTGTTTTTT
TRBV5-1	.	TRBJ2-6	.	CASSLAHNSGANVLTF	TGCGCCAGCAGCTTGGCCCACAACTCTGGGGCCAACGTCCTGACTTTC
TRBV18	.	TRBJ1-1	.	CASSTGFTEAFF	TGTGCCAGCTCAACGGGCTTCACTGAAGCTTTCTTT